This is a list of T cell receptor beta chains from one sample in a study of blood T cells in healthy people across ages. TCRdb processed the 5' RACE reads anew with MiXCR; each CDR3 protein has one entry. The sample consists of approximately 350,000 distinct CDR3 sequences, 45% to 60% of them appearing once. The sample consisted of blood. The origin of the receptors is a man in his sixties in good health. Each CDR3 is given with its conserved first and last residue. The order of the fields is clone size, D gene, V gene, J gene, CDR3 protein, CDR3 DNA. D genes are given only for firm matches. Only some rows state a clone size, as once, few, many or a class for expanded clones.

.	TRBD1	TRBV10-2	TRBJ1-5	CASNPLGGQGQHF	TGCGCCAGCAACCCCCTTGGGGGACAGGGCCAGCATTTT
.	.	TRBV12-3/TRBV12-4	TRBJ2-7	CASSFRTAWEQYF	TGTGCCAGCAGTTTTCGGACAGCATGGGAGCAGTACTTC
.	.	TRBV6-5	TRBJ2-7	CASSYSSRGSSYEQYF	TGTGCCAGCAGTTACTCGAGTAGGGGGTCCTCCTACGAGCAGTACTTC
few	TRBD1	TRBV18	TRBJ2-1	CASSPRGQGAREQFF	TGTGCCAGCTCGCCCCGCGGACAGGGGGCCAGGGAGCAGTTCTTC
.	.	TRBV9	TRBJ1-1	CASSVWDNTEAFF	TGTGCCAGCAGCGTATGGGACAACACTGAAGCTTTCTTT
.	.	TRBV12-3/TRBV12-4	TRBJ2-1	CASSLGGPSNEQFF	TGTGCCAGCAGTTTAGGGGGTCCTTCCAATGAGCAGTTCTTC
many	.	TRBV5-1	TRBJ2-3	CASSLGDYTQYF	TGCGCCAGCAGCTTGGGGGATTATACGCAGTATTTT
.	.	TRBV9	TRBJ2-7	CAGSVASGVSSYEQYF	TGTGCCGGCAGCGTAGCATCAGGAGTCTCCTCCTACGAGCAGTACTTC
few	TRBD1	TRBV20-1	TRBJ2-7	CSAIIRQGLFHEQYF	TGCAGTGCCATCATCCGACAGGGTCTGTTCCACGAGCAGTACTTC
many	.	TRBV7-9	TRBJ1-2	CASSPAGSYGYTF	TGTGCCAGCAGTCCGGCGGGAAGCTATGGCTACACCTTC
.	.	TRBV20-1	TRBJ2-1	CSVSEAYNEQFF	TGCAGTGTTAGCGAGGCCTACAATGAGCAGTTCTTC
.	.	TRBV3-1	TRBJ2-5	CASSQYSQETQYF	TGTGCCAGCAGCCAATACAGCCAAGAGACCCAGTACTTC
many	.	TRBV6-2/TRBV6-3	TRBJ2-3	CASSSATWDTQYF	TGTGCCAGCAGTTCGGCGACGTGGGATACGCAGTATTTT
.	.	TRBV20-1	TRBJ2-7	CSARMLGKSSYEQYF	TGCAGTGCTAGGATGCTGGGCAAGAGCTCCTACGAGCAGTACTTC
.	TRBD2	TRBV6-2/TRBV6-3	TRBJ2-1	CATQSPGTNYNEQFF	TGTGCCACCCAATCCCCCGGGACTAACTACAATGAGCAGTTCTTC
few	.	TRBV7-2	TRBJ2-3	CASSLTGTDTQYF	TGTGCCAGCAGCTTAACTGGCACAGATACGCAGTATTTT
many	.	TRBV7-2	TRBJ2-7	CASSLDGFEQYF	TGTGCCAGCAGCTTAGATGGCTTCGAGCAGTACTTC
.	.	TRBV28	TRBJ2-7	CASSVWQGFYEQYF	TGTGCCAGCAGTGTATGGCAGGGGTTCTACGAGCAGTACTTC
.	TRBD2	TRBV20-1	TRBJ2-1	CSAEREPYNEQFF	TGCAGTGCAGAGCGGGAGCCCTACAATGAGCAGTTCTTC
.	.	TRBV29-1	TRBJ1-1	CSVELGGRAVDRMNTEAFF	TGCAGCGTTGAACTGGGGGGTCGGGCCGTCGATCGCATGAACACTGAAGCTTTCTTT
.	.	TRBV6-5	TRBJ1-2	CASSYSLQVAYGYTF	TGTGCCAGCAGTTACTCGCTACAGGTAGCCTATGGCTACACCTTC
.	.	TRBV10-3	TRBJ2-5	CAISGSVEETQYF	TGTGCCATCAGTGGGTCAGTGGAAGAGACCCAGTACTTC
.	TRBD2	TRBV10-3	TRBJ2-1	CAISEMLAGGNEQFF	TGTGCCATCAGTGAGATGCTAGCGGGGGGCAATGAGCAGTTCTTC
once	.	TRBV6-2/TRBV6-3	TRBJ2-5	CASLDVLRGGKLREQYF	TGTGCCAGCCTCGACGTCCTTCGCGGCGGGAAGCTGAGAGAGCAGTACTTC
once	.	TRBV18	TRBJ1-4	CASSQGLGRNEKLFF	TGTGCCAGCTCCCAGGGATTGGGACGGAATGAAAAACTGTTTTTT
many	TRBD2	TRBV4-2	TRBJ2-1	CASSQEAGGGRRNEQFF	TGTGCCAGCAGCCAAGAAGCGGGAGGCGGGAGGAGGAATGAGCAGTTCTTC
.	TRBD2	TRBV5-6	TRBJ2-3	CASTSGGPNTDTQYF	TGTGCCAGCACAAGCGGGGGACCAAACACAGATACGCAGTATTTT
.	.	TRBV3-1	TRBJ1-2	CASSQEVRLNPYGYTF	TGTGCCAGCAGCCAAGAAGTAAGACTCAACCCCTATGGCTACACCTTC
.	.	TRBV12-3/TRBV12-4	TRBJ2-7	CASSPYGTSLYEQYF	TGTGCCAGCAGTCCATATGGGACGTCCCTCTACGAGCAGTACTTC
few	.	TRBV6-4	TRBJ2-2	CASSLNTGELFF	TGTGCCAGCAGTCTGAACACCGGGGAGCTGTTTTTT
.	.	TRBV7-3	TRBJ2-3	CASSLSPTDTQYF	TGTGCCAGCAGCCTCTCCCCAACAGATACGCAGTATTTT
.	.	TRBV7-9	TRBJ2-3	CASSSIEGADTQYF	TGTGCCAGCAGCTCCATCGAGGGAGCAGATACGCAGTATTTT
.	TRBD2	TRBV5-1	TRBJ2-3	CASSQLAGGPDTQYF	TGCGCCAGCAGCCAACTAGCGGGGGGACCGGATACGCAGTATTTT
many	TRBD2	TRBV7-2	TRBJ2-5	CASSLTRTSGSRETQYF	TGTGCCAGCAGCTTGACAAGGACTAGCGGGAGTAGGGAGACCCAGTACTTC
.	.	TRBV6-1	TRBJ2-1	CASSQSRPHRSSYNEQFF	TGTGCCAGCAGTCAATCTAGACCACACCGAAGCTCCTACAATGAGCAGTTCTTC
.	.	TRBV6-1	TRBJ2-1	CASSETLSGEQFF	TGTGCCAGCAGTGAAACGCTGAGCGGTGAGCAGTTCTTC
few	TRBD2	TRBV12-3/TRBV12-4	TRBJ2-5	CASSHLRQVGLARETQYF	TGTGCCAGCAGCCACTTACGTCAAGTGGGACTAGCACGGGAGACCCAGTACTTC
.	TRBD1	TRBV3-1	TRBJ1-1	CASSRGTGGSEAFF	TGTGCCAGCAGCCGAGGGACAGGGGGCTCTGAAGCTTTCTTT
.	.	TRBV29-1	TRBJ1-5	CSAQGAGSNQPQHF	TGCAGCGCCCAGGGAGCGGGTAGCAATCAGCCCCAGCATTTT
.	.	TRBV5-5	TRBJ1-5	CASSLVPSESNQPQHF	TGTGCCAGCAGCTTGGTCCCCTCTGAGAGCAATCAGCCCCAGCATTTT
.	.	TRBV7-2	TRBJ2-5	CASSWPSGQRQETQYF	TGTGCCAGCAGCTGGCCCTCGGGCCAACGACAAGAGACCCAGTACTTC
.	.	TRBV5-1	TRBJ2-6	CASSPGGRHSGANVLTF	TGCGCCAGCAGCCCCGGAGGACGGCACTCTGGGGCCAACGTCCTGACTTTC
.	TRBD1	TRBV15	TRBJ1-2	CATSRDQGTGDGYTF	TGTGCCACCAGCAGAGATCAGGGGACAGGGGACGGCTACACCTTC
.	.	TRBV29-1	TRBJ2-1	CSVSLNQETQFF	TGCAGCGTTAGTCTGAACCAAGAGACCCAGTTCTTC
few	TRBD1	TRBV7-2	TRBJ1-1	CASSLAGTGGGNTEAFF	TGTGCCAGCAGCTTAGCCGGGACAGGAGGAGGGAACACTGAAGCTTTCTTT
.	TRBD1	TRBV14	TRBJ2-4	CASSREQGVQNIQYF	TGTGCCAGCAGCCGAGAACAGGGGGTACAAAACATTCAGTACTTC